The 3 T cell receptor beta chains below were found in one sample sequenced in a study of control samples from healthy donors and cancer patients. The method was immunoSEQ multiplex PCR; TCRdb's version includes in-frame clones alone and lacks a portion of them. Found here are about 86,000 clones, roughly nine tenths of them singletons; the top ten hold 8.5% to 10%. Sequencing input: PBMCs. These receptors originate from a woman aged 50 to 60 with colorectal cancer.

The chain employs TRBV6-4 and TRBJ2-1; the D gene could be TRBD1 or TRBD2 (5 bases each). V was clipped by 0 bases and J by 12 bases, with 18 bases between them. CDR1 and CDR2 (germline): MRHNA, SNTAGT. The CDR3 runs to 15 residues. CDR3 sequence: CASSDSGTALLGQFF. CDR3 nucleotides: TGTGCCAGCAGTGACTCAGGGACCGCCCTCCTGGGGCAGTTCTTC.

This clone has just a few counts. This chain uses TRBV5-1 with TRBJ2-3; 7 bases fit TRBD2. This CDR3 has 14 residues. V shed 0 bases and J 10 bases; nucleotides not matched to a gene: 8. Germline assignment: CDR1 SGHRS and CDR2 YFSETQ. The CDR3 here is CASSLGGEGISQYF. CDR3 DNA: TGCGCCAGCAGCTTGGGAGGGGAGGGGATATCGCAGTATTTT.

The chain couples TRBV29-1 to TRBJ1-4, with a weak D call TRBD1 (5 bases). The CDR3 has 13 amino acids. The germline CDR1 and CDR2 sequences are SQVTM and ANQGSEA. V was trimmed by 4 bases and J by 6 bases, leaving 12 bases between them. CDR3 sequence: CSVVVGGYEKLFF. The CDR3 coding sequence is TGCAGCGTTGTAGTCGGGGGGTATGAAAAACTGTTTTTT.